This TCR beta chain was identified in a study of identical twins. CDR1 is LNHDA, CDR2 SQIVND, per germline (reference sequence). V was pared by 5 bases and J by 0 bases, with 16 bases of the junction left unmatched. CDR3 length equals 18 residues. Addition of a universal primer site occurred through template switching, and cDNA carried unique molecular identifiers. One entry per CDR3 protein, called by TCRdb with MiXCR from the 5' RACE reads. The table lists around 680,000 distinct CDR3 sequences, 8.5% to 9% of them singletons. These data were also filed under a second study, of yellow fever vaccine responses in identical twins. That source notes: Twins' T cell vaccine responses reportedly looked partly convergent, partly personalized.

The source of this sequence is a woman in her late teens or twenties in good health. Sequencing input: PBMCs. This chain links TRBV19 with TRBJ2-7, with 7 bases that match TRBD1. CDR3 coding DNA: TGTGCCAGTAGTCGAAGACCGGGACAGCAAATTAGCTCCTACGAGCAGTACTTC. This translates into CASSRRPGQQISSYEQYF.